This T cell receptor (beta chain) comes out of a study of blood T cell repertoires in COVID-19. Overall study: There were acute and convalescent COVID-19 samples, and they came from the United States, Italy and Spain. In each case, the material was cDNA or gDNA derived from T cells, B-cell-depleted T cells, or PBMCs.

V dropped 8 bases and J dropped 1 base, with 11 bases sitting between them. Germline V gives CDR1 KGHSH, CDR2 LQKENI. CDR3 length: 13 amino acids. Sequenced by immunoSEQ multiplex PCR; TCRdb stores in-frame clones only, minus some. The repertoire holds around 200,000 clones, with 85% to 90% as singletons. The clonotype originates from a woman aged 50 to 60 with acute or convalescent COVID-19. The chain recombines TRBV18 with TRBJ1-2, with D possibly matching TRBD1 (6 bases). The material sequenced was peripheral blood. The CDR3 reads CASRDTYNYGYTF. CDR3 sequence (DNA): TGTGCCAGCCGGGACACCTATAACTATGGCTACACCTTC.